These 20 T cell receptor beta chains share one sample of origin, sequenced in a study of blood T cell repertoires in COVID-19. Profiled with immunoSEQ multiplex PCR; TCRdb holds only in-frame clones, not every one. The table includes approximately 220,000 clones, approximately 88% detected once. The sequenced sample was peripheral blood. All receptors derive from a man in his forties with acute or convalescent COVID-19.

This rearrangement joins TRBV6-1 to TRBJ2-3, with a possible D match to TRBD2 (5 bases). This CDR3 spans 16 amino acids. The germline V and J ends were trimmed by 1 base and 1 base, with 12 bases remaining between them. CDR1 is MNHNS and CDR2 is SASEGT in the germline V gene. Here the CDR3 reads CASSEVTNVGTDTQYF. DNA of the CDR3: TGTGCCAGCAGTGAAGTGACTAACGTGGGCACAGATACGCAGTATTTT.

This chain links TRBV5-8 with TRBJ2-7, with D possibly matching TRBD2 (5 bases). This CDR3 comprises 12 residues. Looked up from germline, CDR1 is SGHTS and CDR2 is YDEGEE. V lost 5 bases and J 6 bases, leaving 12 bases between the germline ends. Here the CDR3 reads CASSHIEGEQYF. Written as DNA, the CDR3 is TGTGCCAGCAGTCATATCGAGGGCGAGCAGTACTTC.

The rearrangement links TRBV3-1 (or the pseudogene TRBV3-2) to TRBJ2-1, with 8 bases identical to TRBD2. In germline, CDR1 is LGHDT, CDR2 YNNKEL (reference sequence). The CDR3 has 14 amino acids. After removal of 6 bases from V and 5 bases from J, the junction contained 6 bases not matched to a gene. The CDR3 DNA reads TGTGCCAGCAGAGTAGCGGGAATAAACAATGAGCAGTTCTTC. Translating it yields CASRVAGINNEQFF.

The V and J genes are TRBV4-1 and TRBJ1-4, with 10 bases aligning to TRBD1. Germline-derived CDR1 and CDR2 are MGHRA and YSYEKL. V shed 4 bases, J shed 8 bases, and the junction held 10 bases outside the gene matches. The CDR3 spans 16 residues. CDR3 in amino acids: CASSRDRTGGREKLFF. The CDR3 nucleotides are TGCGCCAGCAGCCGGGACAGGACAGGGGGTAGGGAAAAACTGTTTTTT.

The genes are TRBV9 and TRBJ1-5, with D possibly matching TRBD1 (6 bases). With 4 bases removed from V and 1 base from J, the gap between germline ends came to 12 bases. CDR1 SGDLS and CDR2 YYNGEE come from the germline V gene. CDR3 length: 15 amino acids. The CDR3 sequence is CASSRTGFSNQPQHF. DNA of the CDR3: TGTGCCAGCAGCAGAACAGGGTTCAGCAATCAGCCCCAGCATTTT.

The chain carries TRBV4-2 and TRBJ1-2, with a weak D call TRBD1 (5 bases). CDR3 length equals 17 residues. Trimming left V 0 bases short and J 3 bases short, with 17 bases between. Germline values: CDR1 LGHNA, CDR2 YNFKEQ. CDR3 protein: CASSQDPKAPGDYGYTF. The CDR3, as DNA: TGTGCCAGCAGCCAAGATCCGAAGGCCCCGGGGGACTATGGCTACACCTTC.

This chain connects TRBV7-6 to TRBJ1-4; D gene ambiguous. The length of the CDR3 is 18 residues. Germline CDR1 is SGHVS and CDR2 is FNYEAQ. Trimming cost V 1 base and J 0 bases, with 15 bases left between them. The CDR3 DNA reads as TGTGCCAGCAGCTTAGTTATTGCGCACGGTGCAACTAATGAAAAACTGTTTTTT. This sequence encodes CASSLVIAHGATNEKLFF.

This clone has a handful of counts. The gene calls are TRBV3-1 (or the pseudogene TRBV3-2) and TRBJ2-7; possibly TRBD1 for D (6 bases). This CDR3 region has 13 residues. The V end was cut by 4 bases, the J end by 3 bases, with 10 bases between. Germline V lookup: CDR1 LGHDT, CDR2 YNNKEL (reference sequence). CDR3 coding DNA: TGTGCCAGCAGCCTCGGGACATACTACGAGCAGTACTTC. This encodes CASSLGTYYEQYF.

This clone has only a few counts. The chain uses TRBV12-3 or TRBV12-4 and TRBJ1-4, with D uncertain. V shed 6 bases and J shed 5 bases, with 10 bases lying between them. There are 13 residues in the CDR3. The CDR3 spells CASSPLRNEKLFF. As DNA, the CDR3 is TGTGCCAGCAGCCCGCTTAGAAATGAAAAACTGTTTTTT.

This chain connects TRBV7-9 to TRBJ1-4; no firm D call. Germline-derived CDR1 and CDR2 are SEHNR and FQNEAQ (reference sequence). V dropped 5 bases and J dropped 12 bases, with 28 bases sitting between them. The CDR3 totals 17 residues. CDR3 residues: CASSQSVLVTEILELFF. DNA of the CDR3: TGTGCCAGCAGCCAGTCTGTTTTGGTCACAGAGATATTGGAACTGTTTTTT.

The CDR3, as DNA: TGTGCCAGCAGCCTCACCGGGACAGGTTCCTACAATGAGCAGTTCTTC. Translation: CASSLTGTGSYNEQFF. The genes are TRBV11-2 and TRBJ2-1; 8 positions match TRBD1. V trimming: 5 bases; J trimming: 1 base; junction bases outside the gene matches: 7. This CDR3 spans 16 amino acids. The germline CDR1 and CDR2 sequences are SGHAT and FQNNGV.

The J gene is TRBJ2-5, the V gene TRBV6-5; 10 nucleotides line up with TRBD2. The junction had 11 bases not matched to a gene; V was cut back by 8 bases and J by 5 bases. The germline V gene has CDR1 MNHEY and CDR2 SVGAGI. The CDR3 sequence is 15 residues long. The CDR3 region is CASERASGSEETQYF. In DNA form, the CDR3 reads TGTGCCAGCGAACGTGCTAGCGGGAGTGAGGAGACCCAGTACTTC.

V usage is TRBV3-1 (or the pseudogene TRBV3-2) and J usage is TRBJ1-1; D unresolved. Germline lookup yields CDR1 LGHDT and CDR2 YNNKEL (reference sequence). The CDR3 consists of 13 residues. V lost 3 bases and J 3 bases, leaving 8 bases between the germline ends. The CDR3 DNA is TGTGCCAGCAGCCAGCAGGTTTACACTGAAGCTTTCTTT. This translates into CASSQQVYTEAFF.

About this clone: A single base separates this from a much larger clone, so it may be a read error. The chain carries TRBV9 and TRBJ1-1; D call uncertain. The V gene's germline CDR1 is SGDLS and CDR2 YYNGEE. This CDR3 has 13 residues. Trimming left V 0 bases short and J 0 bases short, with 3 bases between. DNA of the CDR3: TGTGCCAGCAGCGTAGACATGAACACTGAAGCTTTCTTT. Encoded protein: CASSVDMNTEAFF.

The V gene is TRBV7-2, the J gene TRBJ2-7; D perhaps matches TRBD2 (7 bases). Between the trimmed V and J ends, which lost 4 bases and 2 bases, there was a span of 15 bases. Per the germline V gene, CDR1 is SGHTA and CDR2 is FQGNSA. This CDR3 has 15 amino acids. The CDR3 bases are TGTGCCAGCAGCTCCTCTAGCGGACAGCCCTACGAGCAGTACTTC. Amino acid sequence: CASSSSSGQPYEQYF.

The chain employs TRBV19 and TRBJ2-4; D unresolved. CDR1 is LNHDA and CDR2 is SQIVND in the germline V gene (reference sequence). The CDR3 loop spans 15 amino acids. V was shortened by 0 bases and J by 3 bases, with 9 bases between the two germline ends. The CDR3, as DNA: TGTGCCAGTAGTATAGAGAGGTCGGGCAAAAACATTCAGTACTTC. It specifies CASSIERSGKNIQYF.

The chain combines TRBV2 with TRBJ1-5, with D possibly being TRBD1 (5 bases). Per the germline V gene, CDR1 is SNHLY and CDR2 is FYNNEI. CDR3 length equals 15 residues. The ends were cut back, 4 bases at V and 1 base at J, with 11 bases in the middle. DNA for the CDR3: TGTGCCAGCAGTGGCGTCGGGGGAAGCAATCAGCCCCAGCATTTT. Translated: CASSGVGGSNQPQHF.

The chain carries TRBV15 and TRBJ1-2; D unclear. The V end lost 0 bases, the J end lost 2 bases, and 10 bases lay between the germline ends. Looked up from germline, CDR1 is LNHNV and CDR2 is YYDKDF (reference sequence). The CDR3 is 15 amino acids. The DNA for the CDR3 is TGTGCCACCAGCAGAGATACGGGGAGGAACTATGGCTACACCTTC. Its protein product is CATSRDTGRNYGYTF.

The chain carries TRBV6-5 and TRBJ2-1; no reliable D call. This CDR3 contains 12 residues. The germline V gene encodes CDR1 MNHEY and CDR2 SVGAGI. V lost 6 bases to trimming and J lost 7 bases, with 10 bases between them. The CDR3 here is CASSYPVNEQFF. The CDR3 coding sequence is TGTGCCAGCAGCTACCCCGTGAATGAGCAGTTCTTC.

This clone has a handful of counts. The chain couples TRBV7-8 to TRBJ2-1; 8 bases fit TRBD2. This CDR3 comprises 16 residues. Germline V gene data show CDR1 as SGHVS and CDR2 as FQNEAQ. The J segment lost 5 bases and the V segment lost 1 base, leaving 7 bases of the junction unmatched. CDR3 sequence reads: CASSLGTSGLNNEQFF. Written as DNA, the CDR3 is TGTGCCAGCAGCTTAGGTACTAGCGGCTTGAACAATGAGCAGTTCTTC.